This T cell receptor (beta chain) was observed in a study of tumor-infiltrating lymphocytes in glioblastoma multiforme (TCRdb year 2017). In the study overall: The study tested whether intratumoral genomic heterogeneity fosters TIL diversity by jointly investigating somatic mutations, TIL diversity and immune response activity. Overall study outcomes, separate from this receptor: The authors noted that sorting T cells into functional subsets, which was not done in the study, would be a future improvement. Generalizability was limited because only one glioblastoma patient was included in the TCR and somatic mutation analysis. Clone frequencies may be distorted by RNA-based TCR sequencing because unequal numbers of TCR transcripts are carried by T cells.

Concerning this clonotype: What antigen it recognizes has not been identified. Per-nucleotide qualities are absent, and no much larger clonotype sits a single base away.

The AllPrep DNA/RNA mini kit was used to purify genomic DNA and total RNA at the same time from each of the roughly ten tumor samples. All RNA had OD 260/280 ratios above 1.9 and RNA integrity numbers above 6.5. Trimming removed 6 bases from V and 5 bases from J; the gene matches leave 8 bases unexplained. Spanning cysteine to phenylalanine, the CDR3 consists of 13 amino acids. Only the CDR3 DNA stays, 39 bases, in frame from base 1. The germline V gene sets CDR1 to SQVTM and CDR2 to ANQGSEA. A modified ARM-PCR protocol with multiple V-beta primers and a C-beta primer was used to build TCRB libraries from RNA via three nested multiplex PCR rounds. Starting from roughly 0.5 ug of total RNA, TCRB-specific cDNA was synthesized using ProtoScript II Reverse Transcriptase and a C-beta primer. No unique molecular identifiers were described for the TCRB libraries. In the third PCR, barcodes and adapters were added over around 25 cycles with Deep VentR (exo-) polymerase, and the 250-500 bp bands were then gel purified. An Illumina HiSeq 2500 generating 250 bp paired-end reads was used to sequence the TCRB libraries. On the study's bioinformatics: Reads were cleaned with Trimmomatic, merged with FLASH, assigned V, D and J segments with MiGEC, and analyzed with VDJtools. VDJtools was used to calculate the Shannon-Wiener diversity index, which quantified repertoire diversity. TCRdb reanalyzed the raw reads on its own, using fastp at Q25 for trimming and MiXCR for clone calling, and kept in-frame beta chains. Every CDR3 protein is listed once, alongside the most common genes and DNA of its rows. The V and J calls and clone size are TCRdb's, not the authors'. The sample table holds around 13,000 distinct CDR3 sequences, of which 66% were seen once. Clones ranked in the top ten supply about 30% of the sample.

The origin of this receptor is a male donor with glioblastoma. Sequenced input: brain tumor tissue. The chain couples TRBV29-1 to TRBJ2-7; 9 middle bases align to TRBD1. The CDR3 is CSVAGTGLDEQYF. The nucleotides are TGCAGCGTAGCCGGGACAGGGCTTGACGAGCAGTACTTC.